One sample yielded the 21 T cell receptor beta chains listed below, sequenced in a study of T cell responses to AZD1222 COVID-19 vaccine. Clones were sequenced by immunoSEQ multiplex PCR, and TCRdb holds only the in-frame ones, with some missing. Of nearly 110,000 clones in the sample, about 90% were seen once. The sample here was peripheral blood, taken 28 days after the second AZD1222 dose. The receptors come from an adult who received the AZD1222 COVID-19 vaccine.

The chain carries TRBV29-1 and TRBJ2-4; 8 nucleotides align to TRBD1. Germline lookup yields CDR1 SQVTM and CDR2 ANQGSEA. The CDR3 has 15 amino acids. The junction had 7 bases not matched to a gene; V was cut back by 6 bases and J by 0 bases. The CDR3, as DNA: TGCAGCGTGGCTGGACAGGGAAAAGCCAAAAACATTCAGTACTTC. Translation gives CSVAGQGKAKNIQYF.

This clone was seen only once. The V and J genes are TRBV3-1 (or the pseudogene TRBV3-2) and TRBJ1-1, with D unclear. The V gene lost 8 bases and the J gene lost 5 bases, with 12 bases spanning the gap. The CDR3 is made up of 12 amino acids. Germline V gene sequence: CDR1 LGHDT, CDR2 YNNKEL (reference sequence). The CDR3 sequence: CASSYSGTEAFF. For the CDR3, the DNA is TGTGCCAGCTCCTATTCGGGGACTGAAGCTTTCTTT.

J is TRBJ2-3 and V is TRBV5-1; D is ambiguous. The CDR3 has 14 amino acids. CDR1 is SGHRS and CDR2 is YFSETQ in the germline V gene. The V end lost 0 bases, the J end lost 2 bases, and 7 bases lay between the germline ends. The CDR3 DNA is TGCGCCAGCAGCTTGGCCACTACCACAGATACGCAGTATTTT. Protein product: CASSLATTTDTQYF.

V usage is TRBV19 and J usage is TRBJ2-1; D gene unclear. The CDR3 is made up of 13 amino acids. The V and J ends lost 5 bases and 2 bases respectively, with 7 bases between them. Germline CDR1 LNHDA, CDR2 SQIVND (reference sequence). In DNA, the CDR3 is TGTGCCAGTAGTTTGGATCCCTACAATGAGCAGTTCTTC. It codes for CASSLDPYNEQFF.

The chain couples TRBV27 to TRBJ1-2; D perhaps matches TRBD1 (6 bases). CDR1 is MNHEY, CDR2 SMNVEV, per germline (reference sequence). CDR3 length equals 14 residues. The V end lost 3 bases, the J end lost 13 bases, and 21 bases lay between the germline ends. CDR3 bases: TGTGCCAGCAGTTTCCAACCGGAAGGGGGACGGCTCACCTTC. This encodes CASSFQPEGGRLTF.

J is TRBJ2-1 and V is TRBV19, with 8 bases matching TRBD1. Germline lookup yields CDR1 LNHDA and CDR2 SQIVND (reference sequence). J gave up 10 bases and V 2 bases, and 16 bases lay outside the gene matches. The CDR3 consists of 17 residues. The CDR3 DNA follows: TGTGCCAGTAGTATATGGCCGGGGCGGGACAGGATGGGGGAGCAGTTCTTC. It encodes CASSIWPGRDRMGEQFF.

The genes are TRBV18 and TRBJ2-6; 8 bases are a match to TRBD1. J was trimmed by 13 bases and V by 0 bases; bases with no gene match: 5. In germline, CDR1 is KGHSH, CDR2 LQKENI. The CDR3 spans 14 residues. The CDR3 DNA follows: TGTGCCAGCTCACCACCGGACAGGGCGTTTGTCCTGACTTTC. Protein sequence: CASSPPDRAFVLTF.

The CDR3 region is CASSYRDLENLHF. DNA of the CDR3: TGTGCCAGCAGCTACCGGGACCTTGAAAACCTCCACTTT. The chain joins TRBV7-9 to TRBJ1-6; D may be TRBD1 (5 bases). Germline CDR1 and CDR2: SEHNR and FQNEAQ (reference sequence). CDR3 length: 13 amino acids. The V end was cut by 4 bases, the J end by 15 bases, with 16 bases between.

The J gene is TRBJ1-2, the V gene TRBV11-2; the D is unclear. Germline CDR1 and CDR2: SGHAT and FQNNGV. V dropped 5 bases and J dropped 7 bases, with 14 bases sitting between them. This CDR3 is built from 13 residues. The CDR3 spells CASSRSAQRGYTF. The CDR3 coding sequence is TGTGCCAGCAGCCGATCAGCACAACGTGGCTACACCTTC.

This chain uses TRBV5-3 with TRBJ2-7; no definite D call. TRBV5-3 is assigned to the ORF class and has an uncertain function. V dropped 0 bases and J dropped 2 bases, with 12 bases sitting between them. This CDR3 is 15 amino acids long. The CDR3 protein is CARSLVGLGTYEQYF. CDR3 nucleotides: TGTGCCAGAAGCTTGGTGGGGTTGGGAACCTACGAGCAGTACTTC.

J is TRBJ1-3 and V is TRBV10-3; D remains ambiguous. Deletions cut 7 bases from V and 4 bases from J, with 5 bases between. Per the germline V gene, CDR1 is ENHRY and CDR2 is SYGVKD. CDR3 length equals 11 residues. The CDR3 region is CAINQGNTIYF. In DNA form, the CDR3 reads TGTGCCATCAATCAGGGAAACACCATATATTTT.

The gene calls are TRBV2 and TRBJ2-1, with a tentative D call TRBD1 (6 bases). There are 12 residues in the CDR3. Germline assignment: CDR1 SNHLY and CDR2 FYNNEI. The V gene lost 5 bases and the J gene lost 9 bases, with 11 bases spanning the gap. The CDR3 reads CASSIGTFEQFF. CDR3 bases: TGTGCCAGCAGTATCGGGACATTTGAGCAGTTCTTC.

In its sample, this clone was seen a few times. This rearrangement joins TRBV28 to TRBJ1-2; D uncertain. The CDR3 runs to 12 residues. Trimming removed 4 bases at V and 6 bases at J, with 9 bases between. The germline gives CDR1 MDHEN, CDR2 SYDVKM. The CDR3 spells CASSSKRHGYTF. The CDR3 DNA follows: TGTGCCAGCAGTTCAAAACGGCATGGCTACACCTTC.

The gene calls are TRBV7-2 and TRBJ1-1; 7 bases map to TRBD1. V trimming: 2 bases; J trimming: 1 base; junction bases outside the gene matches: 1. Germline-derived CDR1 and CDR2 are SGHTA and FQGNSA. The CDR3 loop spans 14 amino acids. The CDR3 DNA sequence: TGTGCCAGCAGCTTAACAGGGGCGAACACTGAAGCTTTCTTT. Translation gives CASSLTGANTEAFF.

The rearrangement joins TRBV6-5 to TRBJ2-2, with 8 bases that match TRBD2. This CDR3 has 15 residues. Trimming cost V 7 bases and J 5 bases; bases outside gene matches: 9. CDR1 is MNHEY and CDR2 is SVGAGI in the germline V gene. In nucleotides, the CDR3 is TGTGCCAGCACCACGGGAGGGATCGGAACCGGGGAGCTGTTTTTT. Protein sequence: CASTTGGIGTGELFF.

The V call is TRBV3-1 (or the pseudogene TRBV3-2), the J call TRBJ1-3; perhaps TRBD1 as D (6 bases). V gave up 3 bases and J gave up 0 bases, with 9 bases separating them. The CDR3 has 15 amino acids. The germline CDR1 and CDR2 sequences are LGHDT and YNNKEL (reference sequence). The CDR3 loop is CASSQGHLSGNTIYF. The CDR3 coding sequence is TGTGCCAGCAGCCAGGGACACCTCTCTGGAAACACCATATATTTT.

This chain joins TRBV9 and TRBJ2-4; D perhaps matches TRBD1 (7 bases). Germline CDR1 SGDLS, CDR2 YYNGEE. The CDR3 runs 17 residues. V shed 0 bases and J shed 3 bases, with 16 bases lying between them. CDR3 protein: CASSVEGQGGGKNIQYF. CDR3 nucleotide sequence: TGTGCCAGCAGCGTAGAGGGGCAGGGGGGTGGCAAAAACATTCAGTACTTC.

CDR3 DNA: TGTGCCAGCACTCAACCTGGTCCGGGAGGCTACACCTTC. Encoded protein: CASTQPGPGGYTF. The V and J genes are TRBV2 and TRBJ1-2, with D hard to call. The CDR3 is 13 residues long. Trimming cost V 7 bases and J 8 bases, with 17 bases left between them. Germline CDR1 is SNHLY and CDR2 is FYNNEI.

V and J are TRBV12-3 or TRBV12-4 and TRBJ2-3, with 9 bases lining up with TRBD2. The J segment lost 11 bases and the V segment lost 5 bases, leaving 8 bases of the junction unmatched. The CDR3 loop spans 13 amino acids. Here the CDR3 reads CASSDTGTSLQYF. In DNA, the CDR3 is TGTGCCAGCAGTGATACCGGGACTAGCTTGCAGTATTTT.

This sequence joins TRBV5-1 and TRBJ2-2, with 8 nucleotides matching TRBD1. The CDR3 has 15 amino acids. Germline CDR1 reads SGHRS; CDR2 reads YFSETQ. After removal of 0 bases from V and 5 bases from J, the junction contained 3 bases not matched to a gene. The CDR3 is CASSLDRGRTGELFF. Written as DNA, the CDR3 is TGCGCCAGCAGCTTGGACAGGGGGAGGACCGGGGAGCTGTTTTTT.

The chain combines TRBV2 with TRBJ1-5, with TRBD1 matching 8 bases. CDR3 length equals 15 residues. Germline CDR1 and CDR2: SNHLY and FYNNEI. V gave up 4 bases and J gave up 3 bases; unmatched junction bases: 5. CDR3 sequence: CASSAGQVTNQPQHF. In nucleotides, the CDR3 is TGTGCCAGCAGTGCGGGACAGGTAACCAATCAGCCCCAGCATTTT.